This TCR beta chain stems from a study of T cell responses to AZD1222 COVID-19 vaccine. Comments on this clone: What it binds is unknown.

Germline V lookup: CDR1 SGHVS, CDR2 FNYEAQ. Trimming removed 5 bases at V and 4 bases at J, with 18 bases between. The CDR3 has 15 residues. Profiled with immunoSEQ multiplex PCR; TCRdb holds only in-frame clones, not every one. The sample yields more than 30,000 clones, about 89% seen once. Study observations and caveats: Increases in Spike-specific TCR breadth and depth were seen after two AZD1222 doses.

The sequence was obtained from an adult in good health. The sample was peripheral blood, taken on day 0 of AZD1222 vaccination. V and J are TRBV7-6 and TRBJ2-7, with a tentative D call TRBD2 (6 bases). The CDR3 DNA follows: TGTGCCAGCAGCCGGACGTGGGGGGAAGAATACGAGCAGTACTTC. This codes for CASSRTWGEEYEQYF.